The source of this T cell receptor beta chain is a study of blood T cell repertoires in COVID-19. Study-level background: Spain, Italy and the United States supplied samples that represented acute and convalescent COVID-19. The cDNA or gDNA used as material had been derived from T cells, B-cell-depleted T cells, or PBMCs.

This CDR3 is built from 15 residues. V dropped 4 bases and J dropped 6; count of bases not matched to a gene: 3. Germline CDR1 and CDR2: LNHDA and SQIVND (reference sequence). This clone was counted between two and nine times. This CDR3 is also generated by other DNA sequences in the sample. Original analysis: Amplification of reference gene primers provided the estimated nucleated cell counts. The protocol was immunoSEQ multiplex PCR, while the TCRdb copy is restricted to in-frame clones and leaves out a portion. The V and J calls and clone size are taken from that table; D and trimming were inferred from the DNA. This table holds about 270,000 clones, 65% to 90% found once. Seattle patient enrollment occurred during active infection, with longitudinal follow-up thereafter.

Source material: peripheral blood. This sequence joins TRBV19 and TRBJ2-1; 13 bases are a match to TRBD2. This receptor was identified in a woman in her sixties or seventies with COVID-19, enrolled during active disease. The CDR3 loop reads CASSTLAGGLNEQFF. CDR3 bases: TGTGCCAGTAGTACACTAGCGGGGGGGCTCAATGAGCAGTTCTTC.